The 9 T cell receptor beta chains below all came from one sample that was sequenced in a study of T cells after yellow fever vaccination. Via MiXCR, TCRdb re-called the 5' RACE reads, giving one row per CDR3 protein. Altogether 150,000 to 200,000 distinct CDR3 sequences are present, about 10% being singletons, with the ten largest covering 35% to 45%. Sample: CD8+ T cells sorted from PBMCs, taken 15 days after the yellow fever booster vaccination. These receptors were obtained from a man aged 18 to 30 who received the YFV17D yellow fever vaccine.

This sequence joins TRBV20-1 and TRBJ2-1; tentatively, D is TRBD1 or TRBD2 (5 bases each). The ends were cut back, 2 bases at V and 6 bases at J, with 14 bases in the middle. From germline, CDR1 is DFQATT and CDR2 SNEGSKA (reference sequence). The CDR3 totals 14 residues. CDR3 sequence reads: CSARSQAGTNEQFF. In DNA, the CDR3 is TGCAGTGCTAGATCACAGGCAGGGACCAATGAGCAGTTCTTC.

The V and J genes are TRBV19 and TRBJ1-4; D is unresolved. Germline V gene sequence: CDR1 LNHDA, CDR2 SQIVND (reference sequence). V gave up 5 bases and J gave up 5 bases, with 6 bases separating them. This CDR3 spans 12 amino acids. The CDR3 is CASSWGNEKLFF. CDR3 in DNA: TGTGCCAGTAGTTGGGGAAATGAAAAACTGTTTTTT.

V is TRBV12-3 or TRBV12-4 and J is TRBJ2-1; no definite D call. The CDR3 has 13 amino acids. V lost 6 bases and J 8 bases, leaving 14 bases between the germline ends. CDR3 coding DNA: TGTGCCAGCAGATTACCCTATCTCGATGAGCAGTTCTTC. It codes for CASRLPYLDEQFF.

V usage is TRBV12-3 or TRBV12-4 and J usage is TRBJ2-1; tentatively, D is TRBD2 (5 bases). This CDR3 has 13 residues. Trimming left V 5 bases short and J 5 bases short, with 10 bases between. CDR3 bases: TGTGCCAGCAGTCCCGCGGGTCACAATGAGCAGTTCTTC. This sequence encodes CASSPAGHNEQFF.

Ten or more counts support this clonotype. The V and J genes are TRBV21-1 and TRBJ2-7; TRBD1 was called by the table and not checked on the DNA. TRBV21-1 represents a pseudogene. The CDR3 contains 13 residues. CDR3 coding DNA: TGTGCCAGCAGCAAAGAAAAGGGGCCCGAGCAGTACGTC. Its translation is CASSKEKGPEQYV.

The sample holds a few counts of this clonotype. J is TRBJ2-1 and V is TRBV29-1, with D possibly being TRBD1 or TRBD2 (5 bases each). Germline V gives CDR1 SQVTM, CDR2 ANQGSEA. The V end lost 7 bases, the J end lost 3 bases, and 10 bases lay between the germline ends. The CDR3 covers 12 residues. The CDR3 region is CSAGAYYNEQFF. In nucleotides, the CDR3 is TGCAGCGCCGGGGCCTACTACAATGAGCAGTTCTTC.

The gene calls are TRBV5-1 and TRBJ2-7; D perhaps matches TRBD1 (7 bases). The CDR3 has 16 amino acids. Germline V lookup: CDR1 SGHRS, CDR2 YFSETQ. V was pared by 0 bases and J by 2 bases, with 15 bases between. The CDR3: CASSLALGGQPYEQYF. CDR3 nucleotide sequence: TGCGCCAGCAGCTTGGCCCTCGGGGGACAGCCCTACGAGCAGTACTTC.

Comment on this clonotype: An end of the junction differs from the germline gene, which may be a read error. This rearrangement joins TRBV7-2 to TRBJ1-3; the D gene is possibly TRBD1 (5 bases). The CDR3 spans 14 residues. Germline V gene data show CDR1 as SGHTA and CDR2 as FQGNSA. CDR3 sequence (DNA): TGTGCCAGCAGCCCCTGGACAATTGGAAACACCACATATTTT. Protein product: CASSPWTIGNTTYF.

This clonotype was detected only a few times. J is TRBJ2-1 and V is TRBV11-2; no definite D call. In germline, CDR1 is SGHAT, CDR2 FQNNGV. The CDR3 sequence is 14 residues long. Trimming removed 1 base at V and 10 bases at J, with 14 bases between. The CDR3 bases are TGTGCCAGCAGCTTAGGACCTCCCAATGGGGAGCAGTTCTTC. It encodes CASSLGPPNGEQFF.